The rows below give T cell receptor beta chains drawn from one sample of a study of T cells expressing NK-cell markers. TCRdb reprocessed the 5' RACE reads; each CDR3 protein has one entry and no DNA is given. The sample table includes about 540,000 distinct CDR3 sequences. The sequenced material came from blood T cells: a sorted CD56 or NKG2C T cell subset, CD4+ or CD8+ T cells, or bulk PBMC T cells (not recorded which). These receptors came from a man aged 18 to 30 in good health. The CDR3 runs from the conserved cysteine through the conserved F or W. Each record gives: V gene, J gene, CDR3 protein.

TRBV6-1	TRBJ2-1	CASGGLADYNEQFF
TRBV4-1	TRBJ2-5	CASSQDVDLQETQYF
TRBV12-3/TRBV12-4	TRBJ2-1	CASRDVTGIYNEQFF
TRBV5-6	TRBJ2-1	CASSLTDRDGQFF
TRBV9	TRBJ1-2	CASSSTGEKGYTF
TRBV5-1	TRBJ2-3	CASSPGRTTLTDTQYF
TRBV10-3	TRBJ2-2	CAISESIPLARKNTGELFF
TRBV29-1	TRBJ2-7	CSVFPVGYEQYF
TRBV2	TRBJ2-7	CASSDSWGKGRAYEQYF
TRBV7-9	TRBJ2-5	CASSPERTQYF
TRBV12-3/TRBV12-4	TRBJ2-1	CASSTGPLPLEQFF
TRBV10-2	TRBJ2-1	CASTRTSGFDEQFF
TRBV30	TRBJ2-7	CAWSVGVGSYEQYF
TRBV7-9	TRBJ2-4	CASSREVENIQYF
TRBV5-1	TRBJ2-7	CASSRHGQERYYEQYF
TRBV6-1	TRBJ2-3	CASSEGEFGAQYF
TRBV3-1	TRBJ1-4	CASSRGVVGTNEKLFF
TRBV20-1	TRBJ1-5	CSAIVGQGGISNQPQHF
TRBV12-3/TRBV12-4	TRBJ1-6	CASSPSRGSPLHF
TRBV7-9	TRBJ2-2	CASSLKGLAGAGELFF
TRBV2	TRBJ2-3	CASPTQLANNVDTQYF
TRBV20-1	TRBJ2-1	CSAEPVHNEQFF
TRBV7-9	TRBJ1-2	CASFGETGYGYTF
TRBV5-1	TRBJ2-3	CASSPFIADTQYF
TRBV5-1	TRBJ1-1	CASSQIGGAYMNTEAFF
TRBV12-3/TRBV12-4	TRBJ2-1	CASSFSGSGYNEQFF
TRBV12-3/TRBV12-4	TRBJ2-1	CASSLALRTSPTGNEQFF
TRBV7-2	TRBJ2-1	CASSLAGPTYNEQFF
TRBV27	TRBJ2-5	CASSFASGKETQYF
TRBV7-9	TRBJ2-1	CASSSSGGQEQFF
TRBV20-1	TRBJ2-1	CSARSPRKYNEQFF
TRBV6-5	TRBJ2-5	CASSYRGLAVQETQYF
TRBV6-5	TRBJ2-3	CATAGLAGGPGTQYF
TRBV10-3	TRBJ2-3	CAITGGGGALDTQYF
TRBV7-8	TRBJ1-2	CASSPRGTAFSNYGYTF
TRBV20-1	TRBJ2-2	CSGGVGGDAGELFF
TRBV4-3	TRBJ2-6	CASSRADSGANVLTF
TRBV20-1	TRBJ2-5	CSAARVQETQYF
TRBV10-3	TRBJ2-3	CAISDSAGGSTDTQYF
TRBV4-2	TRBJ2-7	CASSQGPQDSYEQYF
TRBV6-1	TRBJ2-2	CASSVTRGGGTGELFF
TRBV29-1	TRBJ2-3	CSATGVDTQYF
TRBV28	TRBJ2-4	CASSLEVNQNIQYF
TRBV5-1	TRBJ1-4	CASRGGQGLQNEKLFF
TRBV4-1	TRBJ2-5	CASSQVWGRPQETQYF
TRBV5-1	TRBJ2-1	CASSLIYRGLVNEQFF
TRBV20-1	TRBJ2-5	CSATPRNLGGQETQYF
TRBV12-3/TRBV12-4	TRBJ1-5	CASRAGRVEQPQHF
TRBV6-5	TRBJ2-5	CASSYSQGTYGTQYF
TRBV5-5	TRBJ2-3	CASSLAPQASTDTQYF
TRBV9	TRBJ2-1	CASSVAWPLGEQFF